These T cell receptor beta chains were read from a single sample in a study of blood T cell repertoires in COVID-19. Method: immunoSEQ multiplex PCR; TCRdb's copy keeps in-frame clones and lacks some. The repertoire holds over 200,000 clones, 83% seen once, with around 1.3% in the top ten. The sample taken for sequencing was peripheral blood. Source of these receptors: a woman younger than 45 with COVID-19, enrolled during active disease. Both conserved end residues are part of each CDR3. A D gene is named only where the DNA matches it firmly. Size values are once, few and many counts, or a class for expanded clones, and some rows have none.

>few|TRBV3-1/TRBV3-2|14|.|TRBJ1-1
TGTGCCAGCAGCCAAACGGGGATGAACACTGAAGCTTTCTTT
CASSQTGMNTEAFF
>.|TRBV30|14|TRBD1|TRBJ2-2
TGTGCCTGGAAGGGACAGCCGAACACCGGGGAGCTGTTTTTT
CAWKGQPNTGELFF
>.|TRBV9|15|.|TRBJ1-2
TGTGCCAGCAGCAGGGGGAACCCCACTAACTATGGCTACACCTTC
CASSRGNPTNYGYTF
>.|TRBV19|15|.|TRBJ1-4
TGTGCCAGTAGTCCTGGAGGGGTGGTAGTTGAAAAACTGTTTTTT
CASSPGGVVVEKLFF
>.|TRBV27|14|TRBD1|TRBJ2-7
TGTGCCAGCAGTTTTGGGACAGCTCAATACGAGCAGTACTTC
CASSFGTAQYEQYF
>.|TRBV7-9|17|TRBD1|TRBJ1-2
TGTGCCAGCACACCCGGGACAGGGGATAGGATAGACTATGGCTACACCTTC
CASTPGTGDRIDYGYTF
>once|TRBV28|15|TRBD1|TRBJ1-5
TGTGCCAGCATCCGGGACAGAACTTACAATCAGCCCCAGCATTTT
CASIRDRTYNQPQHF
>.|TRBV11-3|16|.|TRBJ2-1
TGTGCCAGCAGCGCCCCCCGGGACTCGCCGATCGATGAGCAGTTCTTC
CASSAPRDSPIDEQFF
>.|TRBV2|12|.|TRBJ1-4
TGTGCCAGCAGTGAACAGGGTGAAAAACTGTTTTTT
CASSEQGEKLFF
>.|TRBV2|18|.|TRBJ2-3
TGTGCCAGCACCGACGGAGCGACCGTAAATCAAAACACAGATACGCAGTATTTT
CASTDGATVNQNTDTQYF
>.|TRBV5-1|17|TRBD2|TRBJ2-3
TGCGCCAGCAGCCCTGGACTAGCCGCGATCCGGGGAGATACGCAGTATTTT
CASSPGLAAIRGDTQYF
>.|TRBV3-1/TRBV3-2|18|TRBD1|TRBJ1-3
TGTGCCAGCAGCCCGACTCGACAGGGTAGAACCTCTGGAAACACCATATATTTT
CASSPTRQGRTSGNTIYF
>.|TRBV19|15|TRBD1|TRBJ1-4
TGTGCCAGCACCCCAGGGGGAGCAACTAATGAAAAACTGTTTTTT
CASTPGGATNEKLFF
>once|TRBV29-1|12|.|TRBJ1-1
TGCAGCGTGGGGAGGGTGAACACTGAAGCTTTCTTT
CSVGRVNTEAFF
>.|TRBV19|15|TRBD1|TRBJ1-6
TGTGCCAGTAGTATAGGGGACAGGGTGAATTCACCCCTCCACTTT
CASSIGDRVNSPLHF
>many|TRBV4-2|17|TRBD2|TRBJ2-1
TGTGCCAGCAGCCAAGACCCACCTAGCGGGCCTAACAATGAGCAGTTCTTC
CASSQDPPSGPNNEQFF
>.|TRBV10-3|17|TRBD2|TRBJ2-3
TGTGCCATCAGTGGAGGAATCCTTAGCGGGTCTTACAATACGCAGTATTTT
CAISGGILSGSYNTQYF
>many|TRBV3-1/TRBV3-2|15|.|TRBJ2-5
TGTGCCAGCAGCCCAGGTTGGGGGGTCCGAGAGACCCAGTACTTC
CASSPGWGVRETQYF
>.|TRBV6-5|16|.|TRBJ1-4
TGTGCCAGCAGTTCGGGACATCCAGGGGCTAATGAAAAACTGTTTTTT
CASSSGHPGANEKLFF
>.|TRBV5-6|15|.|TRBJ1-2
TGTGCCAGCAGCTTGATAGGCAGGGCATCCTATGGCTACACCTTC
CASSLIGRASYGYTF
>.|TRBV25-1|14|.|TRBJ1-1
TGTGCCAGCCGCCCGGGACTCCCAAACACTGAAGCTTTCTTT
CASRPGLPNTEAFF
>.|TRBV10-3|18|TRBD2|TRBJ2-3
TGTGCCATCAATTCCCTGGCGGGGGGCCGGGCGTCTGGAGATACGCAGTATTTT
CAINSLAGGRASGDTQYF
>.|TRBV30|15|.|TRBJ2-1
TGTGCCTGGACAGAGCGGGCGAGCTCCTACAATGAGCAGTTCTTC
CAWTERASSYNEQFF
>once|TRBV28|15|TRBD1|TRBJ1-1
TGTGCCAGCAGTTTAAAGGGACAGGGACATACGGAAGCTTTCTTT
CASSLKGQGHTEAFF